These T cell receptor beta chains were read from a single sample in a study of CD8 T cells in Susac syndrome. TCRdb re-derived calls from the immunoSEQ multiplex PCR reads in MiXCR, one entry per CDR3 protein. In the table there are a few hundred thousand distinct CDR3 sequences, 92% of which are singletons. The specimen was CD8+ T cells from PBMCs. The receptors derive from a human donor with multiple sclerosis. Both conserved end residues are part of each CDR3. Each record gives: D gene, V gene, J gene, clone size, CDR3 DNA, CDR3 protein. A D gene is named only where the DNA matches it firmly. Clone size is stated in some rows and not others, as once, few, many or a class when expanded.

>.|TRBV28|TRBJ2-7|.
TGTGCCAGCAGACAACCGGGACTCGCCACGGAGCAGTACTTC
CASRQPGLATEQYF
>.|TRBV15|TRBJ1-5|.
TGTGCCACCAGTTCAGGGCCTCAGCCCCAGCATTTT
CATSSGPQPQHF
>TRBD2|TRBV29-1|TRBJ2-1|once
TGCAGCGTTGACGGGGTAGCGGGGGCTTCTGACTACAATGAGCAGTTCTTC
CSVDGVAGASDYNEQFF
>TRBD2|TRBV4-3|TRBJ2-7|.
TGCGCCAGCAGCCGCCTCGCGGGAGAATCGCGTGGCGAGCAGTACTTC
CASSRLAGESRGEQYF
>TRBD1|TRBV5-6|TRBJ2-5|.
TGTGCCAGCAGCCCGAATTTCGGGACAGGGTTTGAGACCCAGTACTTC
CASSPNFGTGFETQYF
>.|TRBV7-9|TRBJ2-2|.
TGTGCCAGCAGCTCGGTCATGGCAGGGAACACCGGGGAGCTGTTTTTT
CASSSVMAGNTGELFF
>.|TRBV24-1|TRBJ2-7|once
TGTGCCACCAGTGATTTAACGTCAGCAGAGGGGCAGTACTTC
CATSDLTSAEGQYF
>TRBD1|TRBV19|TRBJ1-5|.
TGTGCCAGTAGTATACCGGGACAGGGCAGCCAGCCCCAGCATTTT
CASSIPGQGSQPQHF
>.|TRBV9|TRBJ2-3|.
TGTGCCAGCAGCGGGGGACTGAGTAGCACAGATACGCAGTATTTT
CASSGGLSSTDTQYF
>.|TRBV12-3/TRBV12-4|TRBJ2-7|.
TGTGCCAGCAGCCGCCCCATCGAGGGACCTTCCTACGAGCAGTACTTC
CASSRPIEGPSYEQYF
>.|TRBV25-1|TRBJ2-2|.
TGTGCCAGCAGTGACCCCGACGGGGGAAACACCGGGGAGCTGTTTTTT
CASSDPDGGNTGELFF
>.|TRBV30|TRBJ2-2|.
TGTGCCTGGAGGCCTGTCACCGGGGAGCTGTTTTTT
CAWRPVTGELFF
>.|TRBV6-5|TRBJ1-1|.
TGTGCCAGCAGTTACTTGGCCCCCGGGATTGAGAACACTGAAGCTTTCTTT
CASSYLAPGIENTEAFF
>.|TRBV29-1|TRBJ2-5|.
TGCAGCGTTGAAATAGACTCTCAAGAGACCCAGTACTTC
CSVEIDSQETQYF
>TRBD1|TRBV7-8|TRBJ1-1|.
TGTGCCAGCAGCTTAGTGGGGACAGCTGAAGCTTTCTTT
CASSLVGTAEAFF
>TRBD1|TRBV9|TRBJ1-1|.
TGTGCCAGCAGTGTTAACCGGGACAGGGGGCAAACTGAAGCTTTCTTT
CASSVNRDRGQTEAFF
>.|TRBV28|TRBJ2-2|.
TGTGCCAGCAGGGAGCAGACGAACACCGGGGAGCTGTTTTTT
CASREQTNTGELFF
>TRBD2|TRBV2|TRBJ2-1|.
TGTGCCAGCATCGAGGGGATGTGGACTAGCGGCCCATTGGGCTACAATGAGCAGTTCTTC
CASIEGMWTSGPLGYNEQFF
>TRBD2|TRBV14|TRBJ2-3|.
TGTGCCAGCAGCCAAGAACTAGCGGGGTATTTTGGAGATACGCAGTATTTT
CASSQELAGYFGDTQYF
>.|TRBV24-1|TRBJ2-5|.
TGTGCCACCAAAGCCCGCCAGTTCCAAGAGACCCAGTACTTC
CATKARQFQETQYF
>.|TRBV7-9|TRBJ2-3|.
TGTGCCAGCAGCTTAGATTTGGCGTCTCTGAGCACAGATACGCAGTATTTT
CASSLDLASLSTDTQYF
>TRBD2|TRBV19|TRBJ2-5|.
TGTGCCAGTAGTATCGGGACTAGCGCGGAGACCCAGTACTTC
CASSIGTSAETQYF
>.|TRBV6-5|TRBJ2-5|once
TGTGCCAGCAGTTTCGGGGGGCGAGAGACCCAGTACTTC
CASSFGGRETQYF
>TRBD1|TRBV27|TRBJ1-4|.
TGTGCCAGCAGCTACGCAGGGGGGCCGAATGAAAAACTGTTTTTT
CASSYAGGPNEKLFF
>TRBD1|TRBV9|TRBJ2-7|.
TGTGCCAGCAGCGCGACCGGGACAGCGAGTGAGCAGTACTTC
CASSATGTASEQYF
>TRBD1|TRBV7-9|TRBJ1-2|.
TGTGCCAGCAGCACCCTCGACAGGGTTCACTATGGCTACACCTTC
CASSTLDRVHYGYTF
>.|TRBV19|TRBJ2-5|.
TGTGCCAGTAGTATTGAGACCGGAGAAGAGACCCAGTACTTC
CASSIETGEETQYF
>.|TRBV9|TRBJ1-2|once
TGTGCCAGCAGCGCAGGGGACGGCCCTAACTATGGCTACACCTTC
CASSAGDGPNYGYTF
>TRBD1|TRBV23-1|TRBJ2-3|.
TGCGCCAGCAGTCTTCCCAGACAGGGGCGACCAAGCACAGATACGCAGTATTTT
CASSLPRQGRPSTDTQYF
>.|TRBV5-6|TRBJ1-5|.
TGTGCCAGCAGCTTGTTCCAGGGTGGTGCGAGGCAGCCCCAGCATTTT
CASSLFQGGARQPQHF
>TRBD2|TRBV30|TRBJ2-3|.
TGTGCCTGGAGTGTACTCAGCGGGGCGACAGATACGCAGTATTTT
CAWSVLSGATDTQYF
>TRBD2|TRBV4-3|TRBJ2-7|.
TGCGCCAGCAGCCAAGATAGCGGGAGCGGCGAGCAGTACTTC
CASSQDSGSGEQYF
>.|TRBV4-2|TRBJ2-7|.
TGTGCCAGCAGGGGGACCAAGCAGCGGGAGCAGTACTTC
CASRGTKQREQYF
>.|TRBV19|TRBJ1-1|.
TGTGCCAGTAGTATCGTGAACACTGAAGCTTTCTTT
CASSIVNTEAFF
>TRBD2|TRBV19|TRBJ2-1|.
TGTGCCAGTAGTGATAGCGGGAGCTCCTACAATGAGCAGTTCTTC
CASSDSGSSYNEQFF
>.|TRBV20-1|TRBJ2-5|.
TGCAGTGCTAACCCTGGAGGGCGAGAAGAGACCCAGTACTTC
CSANPGGREETQYF
>.|TRBV6-5|TRBJ1-1|.
TGTGCCAGCAGCCATCGAGGGCCCACTGAAGCTTTCTTT
CASSHRGPTEAFF
>.|TRBV13|TRBJ1-1|once
TGTGCCAGCAGCACGAAAGCTAAGACGGACACTGAAGCTTTCTTT
CASSTKAKTDTEAFF
>TRBD2|TRBV14|TRBJ2-3|.
TGTGCCAGCAGCCTTGGGACTAGCGGGGCGGCAGATACGCAGTATTTT
CASSLGTSGAADTQYF
>.|TRBV20-1|TRBJ2-1|once
TGCAGTGCTCCCGGGACCCCGACCACCAATGAGCAGTTCTTC
CSAPGTPTTNEQFF
>.|TRBV4-2|TRBJ1-5|once
TGTGCCAGCAGCCAAGACAGGAACAATCAGCCCCAGCATTTT
CASSQDRNNQPQHF
>TRBD2|TRBV7-9|TRBJ2-4|once
TGTGCCAGCAGCCCCGGACTAGCGGGAGGGGGGTCCAAAAACATTCAGTACTTC
CASSPGLAGGGSKNIQYF